The sequence of this T cell receptor (beta chain) was determined in a study of identifying expanded T cells in peripheral blood. Study-wide findings and caveats: Across healthy donors, higher total template counts meant significantly greater roughly two-week count variance.

With 1 base removed from V and 2 bases from J, the gap between germline ends came to 9 bases. Per germline, CDR1 SGHTA and CDR2 FQGNSA. This CDR3 region has 15 residues. The table came from immunoSEQ multiplex PCR; TCRdb's copy has only in-frame clones and leaves some out. Of approximately 85,000 clones detected, roughly 81% appear once; the ten largest clones hold more than 15%. This clone was picked up one time. Antigen: not known. The J gene is TRBJ2-1, the V gene TRBV7-2; D might be TRBD1 or TRBD2, each matching 6 bases. This TCR came from a person aged 18-69 years in good health. Sequencing was carried out using blood. CDR3 nucleotides: TGTGCCAGCAGCTTAGACCGGGGGCCCTACAATGAGCAGTTCTTC. It translates to CASSLDRGPYNEQFF.